This T cell receptor (beta chain) emerged from a study of T-cell memory formation after mild COVID-19. Study-level information: Each donor largely had its own TCR clusters.

This clonotype was seen only a few times. Its specificity is not known. General study results and limits: In pre-infection memory, a portion of responding clones appeared, which suggested that cross-reactive memory joined. A balance of CD4 and CD8 characterized clones contracting day 15 to 85, whereas later expanders leaned CD4+.

Trimming took 7 bases from V and 6 from J; bases not matched to a gene: 8. CDR3 length: 14 residues. The germline V gene has CDR1 MNHNY and CDR2 SVGAGI (reference sequence). TCRdb re-analysed the 5' RACE reads in MiXCR, keeping a single row per CDR3 protein. Seen here are hundreds of thousands of distinct CDR3 sequences, around 17% observed once, and the top ten hold approximately 3.4%. The V and J genes are TRBV6-6 and TRBJ2-2; 7 bases map to TRBD2. This receptor was identified in a man aged 18 to 30 who had mild COVID-19 (a few samples of this study predate the infection). Cell type and time point are not known. Sequencing was performed on PBMCs or a T cell subset sorted from them (not recorded which). The CDR3 reads CASNPAGVSGELFF. In nucleotides, the CDR3 is TGTGCCAGCAACCCCGCGGGGGTGTCCGGGGAGCTGTTTTTT.